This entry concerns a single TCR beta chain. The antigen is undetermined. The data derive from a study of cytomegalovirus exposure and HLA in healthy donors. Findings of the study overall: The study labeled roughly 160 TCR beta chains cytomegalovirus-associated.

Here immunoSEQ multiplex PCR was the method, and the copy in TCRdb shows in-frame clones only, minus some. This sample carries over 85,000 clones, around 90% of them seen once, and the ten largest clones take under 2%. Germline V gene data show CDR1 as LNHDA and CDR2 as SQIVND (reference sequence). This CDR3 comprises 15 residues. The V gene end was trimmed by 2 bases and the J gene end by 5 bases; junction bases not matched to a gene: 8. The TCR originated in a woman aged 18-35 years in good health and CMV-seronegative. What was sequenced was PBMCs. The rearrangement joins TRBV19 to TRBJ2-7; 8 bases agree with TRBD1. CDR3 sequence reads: CASSITQDRANEQYF. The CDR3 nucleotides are TGTGCCAGTAGTATAACCCAGGACAGGGCCAACGAGCAGTACTTC.